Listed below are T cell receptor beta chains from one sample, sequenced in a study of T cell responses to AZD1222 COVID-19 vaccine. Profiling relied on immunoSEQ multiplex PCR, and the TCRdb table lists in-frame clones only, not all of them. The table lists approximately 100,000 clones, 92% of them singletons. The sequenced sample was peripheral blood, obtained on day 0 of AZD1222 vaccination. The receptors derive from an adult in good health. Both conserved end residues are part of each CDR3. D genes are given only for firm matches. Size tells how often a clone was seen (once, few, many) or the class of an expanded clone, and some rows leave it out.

CDR3nt: TGCGCCAGCAGCAGGGACAGGGGCCAACCGGAGGAGCAGTACTTC
CDR3aa: CASSRDRGQPEEQYF
abundance: .
v_gene: TRBV5-1
j_gene: TRBJ2-7
d_gene: TRBD1

CDR3nt: TGTGCCAGCAGCTTCAGGGGAGGAAGGGAAAAACTGTTTTTT
CDR3aa: CASSFRGGREKLFF
abundance: .
v_gene: TRBV7-6
j_gene: TRBJ1-4
d_gene: .

CDR3nt: TGCGCCAGCAGCCAGCGGGACTCCTTCAACGGGGAGCTGTTTTTT
CDR3aa: CASSQRDSFNGELFF
abundance: .
v_gene: TRBV5-1
j_gene: TRBJ2-2
d_gene: TRBD2

CDR3nt: TGTGCCAGCAGCTTACGACGGGAGGGCGGCTACGAGCAGTACTTC
CDR3aa: CASSLRREGGYEQYF
abundance: .
v_gene: TRBV7-2
j_gene: TRBJ2-7
d_gene: TRBD2

CDR3nt: TGTGCCAGCACTGGCTCTGGAAACACCATATATTTT
CDR3aa: CASTGSGNTIYF
abundance: .
v_gene: TRBV6-5
j_gene: TRBJ1-3
d_gene: .

CDR3nt: TGTGCCAGCAGCTTTAATCCGGGACTAATTTTCAATGAGCAGTTCTTC
CDR3aa: CASSFNPGLIFNEQFF
abundance: .
v_gene: TRBV5-6
j_gene: TRBJ2-1
d_gene: TRBD2

CDR3nt: TGTGCCAGCAGGGGGGATTTTGAAAAACTGTTTTTT
CDR3aa: CASRGDFEKLFF
abundance: .
v_gene: TRBV28
j_gene: TRBJ1-4
d_gene: .

CDR3nt: TGCGCCAGCAGCCAACATGACAGGGGGAATCAGCCCCAGCATTTT
CDR3aa: CASSQHDRGNQPQHF
abundance: .
v_gene: TRBV4-1
j_gene: TRBJ1-5
d_gene: TRBD1

CDR3nt: TGTGCCAGCAGCACCGACGTAGTAAGCTCCTACGAGCAGTACTTC
CDR3aa: CASSTDVVSSYEQYF
abundance: .
v_gene: TRBV7-8
j_gene: TRBJ2-7
d_gene: .

CDR3nt: TGCAGTGCTAGTAAGGGCTCAGCGGGAGCGACGGGTGAGCAGTACTTC
CDR3aa: CSASKGSAGATGEQYF
abundance: .
v_gene: TRBV20-1
j_gene: TRBJ2-7
d_gene: TRBD2

CDR3nt: TGTGCCAGTCGGTCGGGACTCGACACCGGGGAGCTGTTTTTT
CDR3aa: CASRSGLDTGELFF
abundance: .
v_gene: TRBV19
j_gene: TRBJ2-2
d_gene: .

CDR3nt: TGTGCCAGCAGCTTTAACTCCAGAACAGGGGATAAGGAAGCTTTCTTT
CDR3aa: CASSFNSRTGDKEAFF
abundance: .
v_gene: TRBV7-6
j_gene: TRBJ1-1
d_gene: TRBD1

CDR3nt: TGTGCCAGTAGTATTAGCGGGGGGGTTTACAATGAGCAGTTCTTC
CDR3aa: CASSISGGVYNEQFF
abundance: .
v_gene: TRBV19
j_gene: TRBJ2-1
d_gene: TRBD2

CDR3nt: TGTGCCAGCAATACAGGGGGCCGCTACACCTTC
CDR3aa: CASNTGGRYTF
abundance: .
v_gene: TRBV2
j_gene: TRBJ1-2
d_gene: TRBD1

CDR3nt: TGTGCCATCAGTGGGGGCGCGTCCGGGTTCGATGGCTACACCTTC
CDR3aa: CAISGGASGFDGYTF
abundance: .
v_gene: TRBV10-3
j_gene: TRBJ1-2
d_gene: .

CDR3nt: TGTGCCAGCAGTTTATCCGGGGTGAACACTGAAGCTTTCTTT
CDR3aa: CASSLSGVNTEAFF
abundance: .
v_gene: TRBV28
j_gene: TRBJ1-1
d_gene: .

CDR3nt: TGTGCCAGCAGTTGGCTTTTCGGCAGGGAAGGCAGCAATCAGCCCCAGCATTTT
CDR3aa: CASSWLFGREGSNQPQHF
abundance: .
v_gene: TRBV6-2/TRBV6-3
j_gene: TRBJ1-5
d_gene: .

CDR3nt: TGTGCCAGCAGTTTCCCCACCGGGACCGCAATCGGCTATGGCTACACCTTC
CDR3aa: CASSFPTGTAIGYGYTF
abundance: .
v_gene: TRBV28
j_gene: TRBJ1-2
d_gene: .

CDR3nt: TGTGCCAGCAGCCCTTTCGGGACAGGGGCGAACACCGGGGAGCTGTTTTTT
CDR3aa: CASSPFGTGANTGELFF
abundance: .
v_gene: TRBV5-5
j_gene: TRBJ2-2
d_gene: TRBD1

CDR3nt: TGTGCCTGGAGCCGAGGGACAGGGGGCAATCAGCCCCAGCATTTT
CDR3aa: CAWSRGTGGNQPQHF
abundance: .
v_gene: TRBV30
j_gene: TRBJ1-5
d_gene: TRBD1

CDR3nt: TGCGCCAGCAGCCAAGATCTTGGGTACACCGGGGAGCTGTTTTTT
CDR3aa: CASSQDLGYTGELFF
abundance: .
v_gene: TRBV4-1
j_gene: TRBJ2-2
d_gene: .

CDR3nt: TGTGCCAGCAGTTACTCGACGGCAGGATACCAGCCCCAGCATTTT
CDR3aa: CASSYSTAGYQPQHF
abundance: .
v_gene: TRBV6-2/TRBV6-3
j_gene: TRBJ1-5
d_gene: .

CDR3nt: TGTGCCAGTAGTGCCAGGACGGTCAGCTACTATGGCTACACCTTC
CDR3aa: CASSARTVSYYGYTF
abundance: .
v_gene: TRBV19
j_gene: TRBJ1-2
d_gene: .

CDR3nt: TGTGCCAGCAGTGGCGACAGCTATGGCTACACCTTC
CDR3aa: CASSGDSYGYTF
abundance: .
v_gene: TRBV25-1
j_gene: TRBJ1-2
d_gene: .

CDR3nt: TGTGCCAGCTCACCGTCGGCGTTAGGAACTGAAGCTTTCTTT
CDR3aa: CASSPSALGTEAFF
abundance: .
v_gene: TRBV18
j_gene: TRBJ1-1
d_gene: .

CDR3nt: TGTGCCAGCGTGGCCAGTTCGAACACTGAAGCTTTCTTT
CDR3aa: CASVASSNTEAFF
abundance: .
v_gene: TRBV6-5
j_gene: TRBJ1-1
d_gene: .

CDR3nt: TGTGCCAGCAGCAGGGACCCGGGCGAGACCCAGTACTTC
CDR3aa: CASSRDPGETQYF
abundance: .
v_gene: TRBV6-5
j_gene: TRBJ2-5
d_gene: .

CDR3nt: TGTGCTAGTGCCTCGGGAGTGGTGATTGCAGATACGCAGTATTTT
CDR3aa: CASASGVVIADTQYF
abundance: .
v_gene: TRBV12-5
j_gene: TRBJ2-3
d_gene: .

CDR3nt: TGTGCCTGGAGTGTACGAGGGAGGGGGAATTCACCCCTCCACTTT
CDR3aa: CAWSVRGRGNSPLHF
abundance: .
v_gene: TRBV30
j_gene: TRBJ1-6
d_gene: .

CDR3nt: TGTGCCAGCAGCCTTCGGGACACCGGCACAGATACGCAGTATTTT
CDR3aa: CASSLRDTGTDTQYF
abundance: .
v_gene: TRBV9
j_gene: TRBJ2-3
d_gene: .

CDR3nt: TGTGCCTGGGAACAGACAAATTCACCCCTCCACTTT
CDR3aa: CAWEQTNSPLHF
abundance: .
v_gene: TRBV30
j_gene: TRBJ1-6
d_gene: .

CDR3nt: TGTGCCAGCAGTTCAGGTGGGTCGAGAACTGAAGCTTTCTTT
CDR3aa: CASSSGGSRTEAFF
abundance: .
v_gene: TRBV6-5
j_gene: TRBJ1-1
d_gene: .

CDR3nt: TGTGCCAGCCTACTAGACCTCGGGGGCTTCTATGGCTACACCTTC
CDR3aa: CASLLDLGGFYGYTF
abundance: once
v_gene: TRBV6-6
j_gene: TRBJ1-2
d_gene: .

CDR3nt: TGTGCCAGCAGCCTAGAGGGACAGGGTTTATACGAGCAGTACTTC
CDR3aa: CASSLEGQGLYEQYF
abundance: .
v_gene: TRBV11-2
j_gene: TRBJ2-7
d_gene: TRBD1

CDR3nt: TGTGCCAGCAGCCCGCAGACAGGGGGCAACGAAAAACTGTTTTTT
CDR3aa: CASSPQTGGNEKLFF
abundance: .
v_gene: TRBV7-2
j_gene: TRBJ1-4
d_gene: TRBD1

CDR3nt: TGTGCCAGCAGCTTAGTCCGGGGTACGATGGTCGGAAACACCATATATTTT
CDR3aa: CASSLVRGTMVGNTIYF
abundance: .
v_gene: TRBV7-9
j_gene: TRBJ1-3
d_gene: .

CDR3nt: TGTGCCAGCAGCTTGAACACCGGGGAGCTGTTTTTT
CDR3aa: CASSLNTGELFF
abundance: .
v_gene: TRBV5-5
j_gene: TRBJ2-2
d_gene: .

CDR3nt: TGTGCCAGCAGCCAAGCCGACAGGGGTGGCGGCTACACCTTC
CDR3aa: CASSQADRGGGYTF
abundance: .
v_gene: TRBV3-1/TRBV3-2
j_gene: TRBJ1-2
d_gene: TRBD1

CDR3nt: TGTGCCAGCAGCCTAAGCCGGGACAGGAATGAAAAACTGTTTTTT
CDR3aa: CASSLSRDRNEKLFF
abundance: .
v_gene: TRBV4-2
j_gene: TRBJ1-4
d_gene: TRBD1

CDR3nt: TGTGCCAGCGTACAGGGCTACGAGCAGTACTTC
CDR3aa: CASVQGYEQYF
abundance: few
v_gene: TRBV2
j_gene: TRBJ2-7
d_gene: .

CDR3nt: TGTGCCAGCAGTGCGGGGTGGTCAACTATCATGACCCAGCATTTT
CDR3aa: CASSAGWSTIMTQHF
abundance: once
v_gene: TRBV2
j_gene: TRBJ1-5
d_gene: .

CDR3nt: TGTGCCAGCAGCCGACAGGGCAAGAACACTGAAGCTTTCTTT
CDR3aa: CASSRQGKNTEAFF
abundance: .
v_gene: TRBV4-2
j_gene: TRBJ1-1
d_gene: TRBD1

CDR3nt: TGTGCCTGGAGTGTAATGCACGGGTTGAGTGAGCAGTACTTC
CDR3aa: CAWSVMHGLSEQYF
abundance: .
v_gene: TRBV30
j_gene: TRBJ2-7
d_gene: .

CDR3nt: TGTGCCAGCAGCCCACTTCGGACAGGGAGCGAGCAGTACTTC
CDR3aa: CASSPLRTGSEQYF
abundance: .
v_gene: TRBV11-3
j_gene: TRBJ2-7
d_gene: TRBD1

CDR3nt: TGTGCCAGCAGCTATCAGGGGGCGGACACCGGGGAGCTGTTTTTT
CDR3aa: CASSYQGADTGELFF
abundance: .
v_gene: TRBV7-3
j_gene: TRBJ2-2
d_gene: TRBD1

CDR3nt: TGTGCCAGCAGCTTAGGGGACAGTACCGAGCAGTACTTC
CDR3aa: CASSLGDSTEQYF
abundance: .
v_gene: TRBV7-2
j_gene: TRBJ2-7
d_gene: TRBD1

CDR3nt: TGTGCCACCAGCAGAGATGGGTGGGGACTAGCGGGAGACAATGAGCAGTTCTTC
CDR3aa: CATSRDGWGLAGDNEQFF
abundance: once
v_gene: TRBV15
j_gene: TRBJ2-1
d_gene: TRBD2

CDR3nt: TGTGCCAGCAGCCAAGAGACGGGGCGGCAGTTCTTC
CDR3aa: CASSQETGRQFF
abundance: .
v_gene: TRBV14
j_gene: TRBJ2-1
d_gene: .

CDR3nt: TGTGCCAGCAGCAAAATTTTCAGCGAACCGAACACTGAAGCTTTCTTT
CDR3aa: CASSKIFSEPNTEAFF
abundance: .
v_gene: TRBV21-1
j_gene: TRBJ1-1
d_gene: .

CDR3nt: TGTGCCTGGCGGGGAGGGGTGGGGAATGAGCAGTTCTTC
CDR3aa: CAWRGGVGNEQFF
abundance: .
v_gene: TRBV30
j_gene: TRBJ2-1
d_gene: TRBD2

CDR3nt: TGTGCCAGTAGTATAGTAGGCAGCCGGACCCGCAGCCTTGATGGCTACACCTTC
CDR3aa: CASSIVGSRTRSLDGYTF
abundance: .
v_gene: TRBV19
j_gene: TRBJ1-2
d_gene: .

CDR3nt: TGTGCCAGCAGCTCTCACAGGGAAATCACTGAAGCTTTCTTT
CDR3aa: CASSSHREITEAFF
abundance: .
v_gene: TRBV7-2
j_gene: TRBJ1-1
d_gene: .

CDR3nt: TGTGCCAGCAGCCCCTGGACAGGAAACTCCTATAATTCACCCCTCCACTTT
CDR3aa: CASSPWTGNSYNSPLHF
abundance: .
v_gene: TRBV7-2
j_gene: TRBJ1-6
d_gene: TRBD1